This TCR beta chain was identified in a study of long-term antiretroviral therapy in people with HIV. The CDR3 is 15 amino acids. V was pared by 1 base and J by 0 bases, with 7 bases between. Per germline, CDR1 SSHAT and CDR2 FNYEAQ (reference sequence). Researchers report immunoSEQ v3.0 was run at survey level. Here immunoSEQ multiplex PCR was the method, and the copy in TCRdb shows in-frame clones only, minus some. The sample lists around 18,000 clones; 80% to 90% were seen once. The input for sequencing was unsorted PBMCs, taken 4.2 years after starting antiretroviral therapy. The V gene is TRBV7-7, the J gene TRBJ1-3, with no clear D. The sequence was collected from a man between 50 and 59 years old with HIV. This CDR3 reads CASSLGVGSGNTIYF. CDR3 DNA sequence: TGTGCCAGCAGCTTAGGGGTTGGCTCTGGAAACACCATATATTTT.